These T cell receptor beta chains were read from a single sample in a study of human T cells and chemical hapten exposure. One entry per CDR3 protein, called by TCRdb with MiXCR from the RACE reads. The sample records about 82,000 distinct CDR3 sequences, roughly a tenth being singletons. The material was whole blood, obtained in connection with sensitization to the hapten diphenylcyclopropenone (DPC). The receptor source for this set is a woman in her fifties or sixties with alopecia areata. Some clones in this sample may be carry-over from other donors' samples. The CDR3 runs from the conserved cysteine through the conserved F or W. The D gene is left open where the match is weak. Expanded clones are given a class, and other clones once, few, many or no size at all.

abundance	j_gene	d_gene	v_gene	CDR3aa	CDR3nt
many	TRBJ2-7	TRBD2	TRBV9	CASSVPLAGGSYEQYF	TGTGCCAGCAGCGTACCGCTTGCGGGAGGTTCCTACGAGCAGTACTTC
few	TRBJ2-5	-	TRBV10-3	CAIRDGIQETQYF	TGTGCCATCAGGGATGGAATCCAAGAGACCCAGTACTTC
-	TRBJ2-7	-	TRBV5-4	CASSFDHRTLHEQYF	TGTGCCAGCAGCTTTGATCACAGGACGCTTCACGAGCAGTACTTC
many	TRBJ1-3	-	TRBV6-1	CASSEAWTGGNTIYF	TGTGCCAGCAGTGAAGCGTGGACGGGGGGAAACACCATATATTTT
many	TRBJ2-3	TRBD2	TRBV7-6	CASSPLAGGPTDTQYF	TGTGCCAGCAGCCCTCTAGCGGGAGGCCCCACAGATACGCAGTATTTT
few	TRBJ1-5	-	TRBV20-1	CSAWPGHVNQPQHF	TGCAGTGCTTGGCCGGGACACGTAAATCAGCCCCAGCATTTT
many	TRBJ1-4	TRBD1	TRBV4-1	CASSIQGAYEKLFF	TGCGCCAGCAGCATACAGGGGGCGTATGAAAAACTGTTTTTT
many	TRBJ1-2	TRBD1	TRBV11-1	CASSEQGANGYTF	TGTGCCAGCAGCGAGCAGGGGGCCAACGGCTACACCTTC
few	TRBJ2-3	TRBD2	TRBV5-4	CATHGGGRKADTQYF	TGTGCCACCCACGGCGGGGGGAGGAAGGCAGATACGCAGTATTTT
-	TRBJ1-5	-	TRBV2	CASSEGGGNQPQHF	TGTGCCAGCAGTGAAGGGGGGGGAAATCAGCCCCAGCATTTT
-	TRBJ2-3	TRBD2	TRBV18	CASTPSGSTDTQYF	TGTGCCAGCACTCCTAGCGGTAGCACAGATACGCAGTATTTT
many	TRBJ2-7	TRBD1	TRBV20-1	CSARSGGLAYEQYF	TGCAGTGCTAGATCAGGGGGCTTGGCCTACGAGCAGTACTTC
many	TRBJ2-2	-	TRBV29-1	CSVLAPKGTGELFF	TGCAGCGTGTTGGCACCGAAGGGGACCGGGGAGCTGTTTTTT
few	TRBJ2-1	TRBD2	TRBV20-1	CSARARLAGHNEQFF	TGCAGTGCTAGAGCCCGACTAGCGGGGCACAATGAGCAGTTCTTC
many	TRBJ1-2	-	TRBV27	CASSLNPSYGYTF	TGTGCCAGCAGTTTAAACCCCTCCTATGGCTACACCTTC
few	TRBJ2-1	-	TRBV7-9	CASSLAGGGQNEQFF	TGTGCCAGCAGCTTAGCAGGAGGCGGCCAGAATGAGCAGTTCTTC
many	TRBJ1-5	-	TRBV6-6	CASSLERMSNQPQHF	TGTGCCAGCAGCTTAGAACGGATGAGCAATCAGCCCCAGCATTTT
many	TRBJ2-4	TRBD2	TRBV5-1	CASTELPLAGLGKNIQYF	TGCGCCAGCACCGAACTCCCACTAGCGGGATTGGGCAAAAACATTCAGTACTTC
many	TRBJ2-1	-	TRBV29-1	CSEIGPGIDNEQFF	TGCAGCGAGATAGGCCCAGGTATCGACAATGAGCAGTTCTTC
-	TRBJ2-2	TRBD2	TRBV2	CASSEARLAGAAGELFF	TGTGCCAGCAGTGAAGCGCGTCTAGCGGGAGCGGCCGGGGAGCTGTTTTTT
-	TRBJ2-3	-	TRBV12-3/TRBV12-4	CASKFSGVRADTQYF	TGTGCCAGCAAGTTCTCCGGGGTGCGGGCAGATACGCAGTATTTT
few	TRBJ2-7	-	TRBV28	CASSSPPVNEQYF	TGTGCCAGCAGTTCCCCGCCAGTGAACGAGCAGTACTTC
many	TRBJ1-1	-	TRBV27	CASSFGSLGRTEAFF	TGTGCCAGCAGTTTTGGCTCCCTGGGGAGGACTGAAGCTTTCTTT
-	TRBJ2-7	TRBD1	TRBV9	CASSDGTGDEQYF	TGTGCCAGCAGCGACGGGACAGGGGACGAGCAGTACTTC
many	TRBJ2-3	-	TRBV6-2/TRBV6-3	CASSHTRVGTGDTQYF	TGTGCCAGCAGTCACACTAGGGTTGGAACGGGGGATACGCAGTATTTT
-	TRBJ2-5	-	TRBV6-5	CASRAGGRRGTQYF	TGTGCCAGCAGGGCAGGGGGGCGAAGGGGGACCCAGTACTTC
many	TRBJ2-1	TRBD2	TRBV18	CASSPPGSGRVDEQFF	TGTGCCAGCTCACCACCAGGCAGCGGGAGGGTGGATGAGCAGTTCTTC
few	TRBJ1-4	-	TRBV20-1	CSALKWPTTNEKLFF	TGCAGTGCTCTAAAGTGGCCGACAACTAATGAAAAACTGTTTTTT